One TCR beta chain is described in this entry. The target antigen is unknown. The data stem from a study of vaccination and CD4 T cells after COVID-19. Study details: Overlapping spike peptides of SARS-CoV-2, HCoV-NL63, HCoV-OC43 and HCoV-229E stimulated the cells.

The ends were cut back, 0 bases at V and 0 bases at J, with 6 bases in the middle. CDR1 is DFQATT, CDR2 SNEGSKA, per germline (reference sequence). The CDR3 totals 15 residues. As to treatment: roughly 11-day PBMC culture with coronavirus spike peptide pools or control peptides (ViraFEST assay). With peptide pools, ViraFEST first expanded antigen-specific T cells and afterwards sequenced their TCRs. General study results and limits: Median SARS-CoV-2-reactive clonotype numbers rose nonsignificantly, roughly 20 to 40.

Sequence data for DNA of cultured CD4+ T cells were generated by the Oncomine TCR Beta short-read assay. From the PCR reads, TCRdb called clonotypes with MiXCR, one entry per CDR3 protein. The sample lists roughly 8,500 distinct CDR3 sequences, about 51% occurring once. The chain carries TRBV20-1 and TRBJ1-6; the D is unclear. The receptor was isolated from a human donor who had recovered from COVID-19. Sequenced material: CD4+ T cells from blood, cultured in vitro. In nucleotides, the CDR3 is TGCAGTGCTAGAGATTTGGGCTCCTATAATTCACCCCTCCACTTT. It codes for CSARDLGSYNSPLHF.